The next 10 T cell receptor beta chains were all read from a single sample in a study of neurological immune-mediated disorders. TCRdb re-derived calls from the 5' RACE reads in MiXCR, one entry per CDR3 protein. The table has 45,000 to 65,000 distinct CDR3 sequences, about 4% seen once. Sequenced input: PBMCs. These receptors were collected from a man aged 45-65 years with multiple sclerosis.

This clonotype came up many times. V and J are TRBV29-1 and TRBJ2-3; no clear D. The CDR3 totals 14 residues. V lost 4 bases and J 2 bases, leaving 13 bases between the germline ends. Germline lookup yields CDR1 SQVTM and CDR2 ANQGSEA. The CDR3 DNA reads TGCAGCGTTGTCCCAGCCTTTACCACAGATACGCAGTATTTT. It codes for CSVVPAFTTDTQYF.

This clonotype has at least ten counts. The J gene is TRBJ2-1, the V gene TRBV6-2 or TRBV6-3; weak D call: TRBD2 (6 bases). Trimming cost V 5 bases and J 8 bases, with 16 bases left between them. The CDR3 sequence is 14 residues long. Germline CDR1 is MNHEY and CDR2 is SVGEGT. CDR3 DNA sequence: TGTGCCAGCAGTGCTTCCCGTCGGGGGTATGAGCAGTTCTTC. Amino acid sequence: CASSASRRGYEQFF.

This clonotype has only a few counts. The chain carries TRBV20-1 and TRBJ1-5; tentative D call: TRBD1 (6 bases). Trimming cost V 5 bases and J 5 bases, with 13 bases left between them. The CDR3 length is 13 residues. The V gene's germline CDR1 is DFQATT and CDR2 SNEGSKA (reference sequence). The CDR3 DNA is TGCAGTGCTCAACAGGGTGGCGATCAGCCCCAGCATTTT. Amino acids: CSAQQGGDQPQHF.

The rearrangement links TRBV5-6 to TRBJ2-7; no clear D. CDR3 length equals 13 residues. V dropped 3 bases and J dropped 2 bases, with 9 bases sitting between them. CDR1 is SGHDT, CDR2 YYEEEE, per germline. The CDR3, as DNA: TGTGCCAGCAGCTCGATATCGGCCTACGAGCAGTACTTC. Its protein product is CASSSISAYEQYF.

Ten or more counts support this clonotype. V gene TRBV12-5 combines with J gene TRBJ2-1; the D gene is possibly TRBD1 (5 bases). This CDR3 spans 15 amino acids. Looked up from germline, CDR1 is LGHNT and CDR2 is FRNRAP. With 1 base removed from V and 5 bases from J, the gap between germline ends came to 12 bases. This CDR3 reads CASGLGTKSDNEQFF. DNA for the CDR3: TGTGCTAGTGGTTTGGGGACAAAATCCGACAATGAGCAGTTCTTC.

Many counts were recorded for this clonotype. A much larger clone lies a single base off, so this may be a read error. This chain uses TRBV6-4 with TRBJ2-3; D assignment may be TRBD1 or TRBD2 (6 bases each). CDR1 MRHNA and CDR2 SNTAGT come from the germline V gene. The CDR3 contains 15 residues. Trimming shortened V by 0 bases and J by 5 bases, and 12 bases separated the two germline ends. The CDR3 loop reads CASSDSTRGGDTQYF. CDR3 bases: TGTGCCAGCAGTGACTCGACTAGAGGGGGAGATACGCAGTATTTT.

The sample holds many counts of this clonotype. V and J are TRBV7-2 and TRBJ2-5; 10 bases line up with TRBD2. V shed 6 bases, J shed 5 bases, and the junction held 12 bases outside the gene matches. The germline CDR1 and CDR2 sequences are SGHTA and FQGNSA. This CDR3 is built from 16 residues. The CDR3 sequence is CASRSGGVGVGETQYF. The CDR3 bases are TGTGCCAGCAGAAGCGGGGGGGTAGGAGTAGGTGAGACCCAGTACTTC.

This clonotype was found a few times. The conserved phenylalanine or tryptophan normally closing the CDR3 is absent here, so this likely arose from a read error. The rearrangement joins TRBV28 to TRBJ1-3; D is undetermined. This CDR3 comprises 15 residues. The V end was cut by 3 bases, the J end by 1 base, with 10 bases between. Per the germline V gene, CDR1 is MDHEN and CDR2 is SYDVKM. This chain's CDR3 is CASSFQVSSGNTIYN. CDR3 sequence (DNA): TGTGCCAGCAGTTTTCAGGTGTCATCTGGAAACACCATATATAAT.

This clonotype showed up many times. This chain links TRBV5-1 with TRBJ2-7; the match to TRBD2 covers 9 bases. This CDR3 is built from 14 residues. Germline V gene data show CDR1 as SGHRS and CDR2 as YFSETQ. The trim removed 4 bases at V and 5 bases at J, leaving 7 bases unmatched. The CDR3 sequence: CASSIAGTSHEQYF. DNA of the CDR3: TGCGCCAGCAGCATTGCCGGGACTAGCCACGAGCAGTACTTC.

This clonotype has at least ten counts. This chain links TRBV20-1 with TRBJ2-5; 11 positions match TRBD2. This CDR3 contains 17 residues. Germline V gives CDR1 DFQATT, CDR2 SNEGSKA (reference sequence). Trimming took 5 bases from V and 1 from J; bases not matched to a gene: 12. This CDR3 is CSAPTLTSGARQETQYF. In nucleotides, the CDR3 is TGCAGTGCTCCTACTCTGACTAGCGGGGCCCGCCAAGAGACCCAGTACTTC.